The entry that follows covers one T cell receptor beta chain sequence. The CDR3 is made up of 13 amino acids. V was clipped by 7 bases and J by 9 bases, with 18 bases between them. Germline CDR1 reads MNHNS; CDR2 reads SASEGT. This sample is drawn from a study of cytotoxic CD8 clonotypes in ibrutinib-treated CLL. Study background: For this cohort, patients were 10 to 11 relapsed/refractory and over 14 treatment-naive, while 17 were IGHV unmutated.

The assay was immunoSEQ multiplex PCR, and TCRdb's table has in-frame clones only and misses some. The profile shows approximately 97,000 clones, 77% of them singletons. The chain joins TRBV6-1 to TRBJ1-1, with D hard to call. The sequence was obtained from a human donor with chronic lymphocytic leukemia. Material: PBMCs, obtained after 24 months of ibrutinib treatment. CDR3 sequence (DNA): TGTGCCAGCAAGACGCGAGGTAGCCGTCAAGCTTTCTTT. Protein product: CASKTRGSRQAFF.